These 17 T cell receptor beta chains originate from one sample sequenced in a study of control samples from healthy donors and cancer patients. Clones were sequenced by immunoSEQ multiplex PCR, and TCRdb holds only the in-frame ones, with some missing. The data hold around 130,000 clones, with 89% observed a single time. Sequencing input: PBMCs. The receptors here all came from a man in his fifties with head and neck cancer.

The chain is built from TRBV13 and TRBJ2-7; maybe TRBD1 (6 bases). The CDR3 is made up of 15 amino acids. Germline V gene lookup returns CDR1 PRHDT and CDR2 FYEKMQ (reference sequence). The germline V and J ends were trimmed by 0 bases and 1 base, with 10 bases remaining between them. The CDR3 region has the DNA TGTGCCAGCAGCTTAGGCAACAGGGCGTCCTACGAGCAGTACTTC. Its protein product is CASSLGNRASYEQYF.

The V and J genes are TRBV7-9 and TRBJ1-1, with unresolved D. This CDR3 comprises 13 residues. Germline V gene sequence: CDR1 SEHNR, CDR2 FQNEAQ (reference sequence). V gave up 6 bases and J gave up 3 bases, with 11 bases separating them. CDR3 in amino acids: CASRMTQYTEAFF. In DNA form, the CDR3 reads TGTGCCAGCAGGATGACACAATACACTGAAGCTTTCTTT.

This clone was recorded only once. This rearrangement joins TRBV3-1 (or the pseudogene TRBV3-2) to TRBJ1-1, with D tentatively TRBD1 (5 bases). This CDR3 has 13 residues. CDR1 LGHDT and CDR2 YNNKEL come from the germline V gene (reference sequence). V lost 2 bases, J lost 7 bases, and 11 bases lay in between. CDR3 amino acids: CASSQQGPREAFF. The CDR3 DNA reads TGTGCCAGCAGCCAACAGGGCCCCCGTGAAGCTTTCTTT.

This clone is a singleton in its sample. This sequence joins TRBV28 and TRBJ2-5, with D perhaps TRBD2 (5 bases). Trimming took off 5 bases at V and 9 bases at J, with 19 bases between the two ends. This CDR3 is 14 amino acids long. The germline V gene encodes CDR1 MDHEN and CDR2 SYDVKM. The CDR3 DNA reads TGTGCCAGCAGTCCCCCCGGGGTACACGATGCCCAGTACTTC. This gives the protein CASSPPGVHDAQYF.

There are a few counts of this clone. The V gene is TRBV18, the J gene TRBJ1-1, with D hard to call. Germline V CDR1 and CDR2: KGHSH, LQKENI. V dropped 3 bases and J dropped 0 bases, with 5 bases sitting between them. CDR3 length: 13 amino acids. CDR3 protein: CASSPGMNTEAFF. The CDR3 bases are TGTGCCAGCTCACCGGGCATGAACACTGAAGCTTTCTTT. Variable domain in full (rest from reference TRBV18 and TRBJ1-1): NAGVMQNPRHLVRRRGQEARLRCSPMKGHSHVYWYRQLPEEGLKFMVYLQKENIIDESGMPKERFSAEFPKEGPSILRIQQVVRGDSAAYFCASSPGMNTEAFFGQGTRLTVV.

V and J are TRBV27 and TRBJ2-7, with D perhaps matching TRBD1 (6 bases). This CDR3 region has 14 residues. From germline, CDR1 is MNHEY and CDR2 SMNVEV (reference sequence). V lost 6 bases, J lost 0 bases, and 12 bases lay in between. The CDR3: CASSQNRDSYEQYF. The DNA of the CDR3 is TGTGCCAGCAGCCAAAACAGGGACTCCTACGAGCAGTACTTC.

V is TRBV6-5 and J is TRBJ2-7; no firm D call. This CDR3 is built from 13 residues. The V gene lost 4 bases and the J gene lost 3 bases, with 10 bases spanning the gap. Germline values: CDR1 MNHEY, CDR2 SVGAGI. The CDR3 DNA follows: TGTGCCAGCAGTTTTCACCCAAACTACGAGCAGTACTTC. Its protein product is CASSFHPNYEQYF.

The CDR3: CASRGGLEGYEQYF. The CDR3 region has the DNA TGTGCCAGCAGGGGGGGACTAGAGGGCTACGAGCAGTACTTC. The V gene is TRBV27, the J gene TRBJ2-7, with TRBD2 matching over 8 bases. Germline trimming cut 6 bases from V and 3 bases from J; bases unmatched to any gene: 7. From germline, CDR1 is MNHEY and CDR2 SMNVEV (reference sequence). This CDR3 contains 14 residues.

The chain recombines TRBV6-5 with TRBJ2-3, with 8 bases aligning to TRBD1. Germline assignment: CDR1 MNHEY and CDR2 SVGAGI. V shed 5 bases and J 0 bases; nucleotides not matched to a gene: 4. This CDR3 comprises 15 residues. The CDR3 sequence: CASSLTGGSTDTQYF. The CDR3 nucleotides are TGTGCCAGCAGTCTTACAGGGGGGAGCACAGATACGCAGTATTTT.

In this sample, this clone turned up once. The V gene is TRBV7-9, the J gene TRBJ2-1; D perhaps matches TRBD1 (6 bases). Trimming cost V 3 bases and J 6 bases, with 15 bases left between them. This CDR3 has 15 amino acids. CDR1 is SEHNR, CDR2 FQNEAQ, per germline (reference sequence). CDR3 region: CASSFENRVGNEQFF. The DNA for the CDR3 is TGTGCCAGCAGCTTTGAAAACAGGGTTGGCAATGAGCAGTTCTTC.

The V call is TRBV20-1, the J call TRBJ1-1; D is unresolved. There are 18 residues in the CDR3. The V and J ends lost 3 bases and 0 bases respectively, with 23 bases between them. CDR1 DFQATT and CDR2 SNEGSKA come from the germline V gene (reference sequence). The CDR3 coding sequence is TGCAGTGCTAGTGGATTCGGCCCCAACCCTTACATGAACACTGAAGCTTTCTTT. It specifies CSASGFGPNPYMNTEAFF.

The chain combines TRBV6-1 with TRBJ1-5, with D perhaps TRBD1 (5 bases). The V gene lost 0 bases and the J gene lost 2 bases, with 11 bases spanning the gap. The germline CDR1 and CDR2 sequences are MNHNS and SASEGT. The CDR3 runs 16 residues. The CDR3 here is CASSEAQGPGNQPQHF. In nucleotides, the CDR3 is TGTGCCAGCAGTGAAGCGCAGGGACCGGGCAATCAGCCCCAGCATTTT.

A single count supports this clone. The genes are TRBV7-2 and TRBJ1-2, with 10 nucleotides matching TRBD1. The V gene end was trimmed by 5 bases and the J gene end by 4 bases; junction bases not matched to a gene: 7. The CDR3 has 15 amino acids. CDR1 SGHTA and CDR2 FQGNSA come from the germline V gene. CDR3 nucleotide sequence: TGTGCCAGCAGCCCCCGACAGGGGGCGGGCTATGGCTACACCTTC. Translation: CASSPRQGAGYGYTF.

V and J are TRBV5-5 and TRBJ2-5; the match to TRBD1 covers 11 bases. Trimming removed 0 bases from V and 5 bases from J; junction bases left unmatched: 6. This CDR3 is 16 amino acids long. CDR1 SGHKS and CDR2 YYEKEE come from the germline V gene (reference sequence). For the CDR3, the DNA is TGTGCCAGCAGCTTGGAGGGACAGGGGGTCGGCGAGACCCAGTACTTC. It encodes CASSLEGQGVGETQYF.

This chain joins TRBV11-2 and TRBJ1-2; perhaps TRBD1 as D (6 bases). The CDR3 is 15 residues long. Trimming removed 1 base at V and 2 bases at J, with 11 bases between. Germline CDR1 reads SGHAT; CDR2 reads FQNNGV. CDR3: CASSLGLDRNYGYTF. The CDR3 DNA is TGTGCCAGCAGCTTAGGACTAGACAGGAACTATGGCTACACCTTC.

The chain links TRBV5-1 to TRBJ1-1; TRBD1 might be the D (6 bases). V was shortened by 0 bases and J by 0 bases, with 9 bases between the two germline ends. Per germline, CDR1 SGHRS and CDR2 YFSETQ. The CDR3 length is 15 residues. This CDR3 is CASSLEGQLNTEAFF. The CDR3 nucleotides are TGCGCCAGCAGCTTGGAGGGACAATTGAACACTGAAGCTTTCTTT.

The rearrangement joins TRBV27 to TRBJ2-1; possibly TRBD1 or TRBD2 for D (5 bases each). Germline V CDR1 and CDR2: MNHEY, SMNVEV (reference sequence). CDR3 length equals 16 residues. Trimming removed 3 bases from V and 0 bases from J, with 12 bases in between. This chain's CDR3 is CASSLRGVGSYNEQFF. CDR3 nucleotide sequence: TGTGCCAGCAGTTTGCGAGGGGTTGGCTCCTACAATGAGCAGTTCTTC.